Below are 5 T cell receptor beta chains sequenced from a single sample in a study of CD8 T cells in Susac syndrome. After extraction with the RNeasy kit, roughly 0.5 to 1 ug of the RNA was reverse transcribed using random hexamers. TCRdb processed the immunoSEQ multiplex PCR reads anew with MiXCR; each CDR3 protein has one entry. Found here are 160,000 or so distinct CDR3 sequences, approximately 94% of them singletons; the top ten hold 0.21%. Sample: CD8+ T cells from PBMCs. The receptors come from a human donor with multiple sclerosis.

J is TRBJ2-7 and V is TRBV20-1; TRBD1 matches at 7 bases. Per germline, CDR1 DFQATT and CDR2 SNEGSKA (reference sequence). The CDR3 spans 11 residues. J gave up 5 bases and V 5 bases, and 3 bases lay outside the gene matches. The CDR3: CSADRVDEQYF. CDR3 nucleotides: TGCAGTGCTGACAGGGTCGACGAGCAGTACTTC.

The chain joins TRBV27 to TRBJ2-3; the match to TRBD1 covers 7 bases. The germline gives CDR1 MNHEY, CDR2 SMNVEV (reference sequence). CDR3 length: 16 residues. V was pared by 6 bases and J by 0 bases, with 9 bases of the junction left unmatched. The CDR3 loop is CASRRTGPLSTDTQYF. The CDR3 DNA follows: TGTGCCAGCAGGCGGACAGGTCCCTTAAGCACAGATACGCAGTATTTT.

The J gene is TRBJ2-5, the V gene TRBV27, with D possibly matching TRBD2 (5 bases). This CDR3 has 13 residues. Germline V gene lookup returns CDR1 MNHEY and CDR2 SMNVEV (reference sequence). V shed 7 bases and J shed 4 bases, with 13 bases lying between them. CDR3 nucleotide sequence: TGTGCCAGCACCCTGCGGGTTGGAGAGACCCAGTACTTC. It specifies CASTLRVGETQYF.

This clonotype was seen only once. The CDR3 coding sequence is TGCAGTGCCACGACAAACCCTACGAAGGAGCAGTACTTC. Encoded protein: CSATTNPTKEQYF. This chain links TRBV20-1 with TRBJ2-7, with D uncertain. V lost 6 bases, J lost 7 bases, and 19 bases lay in between. From germline, CDR1 is DFQATT and CDR2 SNEGSKA (reference sequence). This CDR3 region has 13 residues.

This sequence joins TRBV20-1 and TRBJ1-2; D not certain. The CDR3 spans 13 residues. Germline V lookup: CDR1 DFQATT, CDR2 SNEGSKA (reference sequence). Trimming pared 4 bases from V and 4 bases from J, leaving 13 bases between. The DNA for the CDR3 is TGCAGTGCTAAATACAATCGCTCCTATGGCTACACCTTC. This codes for CSAKYNRSYGYTF.